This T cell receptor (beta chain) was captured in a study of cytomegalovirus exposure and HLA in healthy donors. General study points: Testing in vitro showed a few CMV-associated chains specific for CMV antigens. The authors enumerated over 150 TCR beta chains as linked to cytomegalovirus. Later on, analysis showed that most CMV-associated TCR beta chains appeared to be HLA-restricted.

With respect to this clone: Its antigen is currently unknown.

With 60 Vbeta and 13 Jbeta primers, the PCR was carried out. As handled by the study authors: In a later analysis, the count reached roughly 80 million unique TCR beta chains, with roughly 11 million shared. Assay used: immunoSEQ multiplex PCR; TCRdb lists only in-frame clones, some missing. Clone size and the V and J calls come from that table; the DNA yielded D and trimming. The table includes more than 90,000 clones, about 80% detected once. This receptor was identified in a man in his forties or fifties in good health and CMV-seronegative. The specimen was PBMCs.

The CDR3 loop reads CASSVGQGVAEAFF. In DNA form, the CDR3 reads TGTGCCAGCAGCGTAGGGCAGGGGGTGGCTGAAGCTTTCTTT. This chain connects TRBV9 to TRBJ1-1; 7 bases line up with TRBD1. The CDR3 is 14 residues long. CDR1 and CDR2 (germline): SGDLS, YYNGEE. The junction had 5 bases not matched to a gene; V was cut back by 0 bases and J by 6 bases.